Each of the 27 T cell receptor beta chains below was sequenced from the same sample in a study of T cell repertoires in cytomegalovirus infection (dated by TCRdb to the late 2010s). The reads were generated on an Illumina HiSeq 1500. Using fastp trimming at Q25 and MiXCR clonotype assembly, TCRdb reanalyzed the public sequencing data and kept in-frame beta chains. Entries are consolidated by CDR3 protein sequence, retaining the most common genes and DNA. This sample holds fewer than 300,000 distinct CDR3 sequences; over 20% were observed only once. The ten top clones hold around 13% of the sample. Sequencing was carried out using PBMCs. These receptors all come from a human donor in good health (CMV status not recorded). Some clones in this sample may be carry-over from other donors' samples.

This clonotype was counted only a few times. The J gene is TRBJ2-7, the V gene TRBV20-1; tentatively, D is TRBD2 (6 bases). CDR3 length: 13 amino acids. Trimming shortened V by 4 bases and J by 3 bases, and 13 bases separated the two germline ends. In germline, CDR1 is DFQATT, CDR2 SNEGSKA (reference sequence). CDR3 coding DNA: TGCAGTGCTAAGCCGGGGGTTGGCTACGAGCAGTACTTC. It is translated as CSAKPGVGYEQYF.

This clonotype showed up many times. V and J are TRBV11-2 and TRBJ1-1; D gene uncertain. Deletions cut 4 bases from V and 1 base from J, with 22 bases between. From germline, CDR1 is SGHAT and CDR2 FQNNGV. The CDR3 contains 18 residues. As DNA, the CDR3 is TGTGCCAGCAGCTCCCCGTTTCATGTGGGGTTAGGGAACACTGAAGCTTTCTTT. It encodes CASSSPFHVGLGNTEAFF.

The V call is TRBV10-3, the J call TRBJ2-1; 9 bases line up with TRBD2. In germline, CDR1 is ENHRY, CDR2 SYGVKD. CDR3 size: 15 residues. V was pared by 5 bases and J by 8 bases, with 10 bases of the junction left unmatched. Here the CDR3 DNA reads TGTGCCATCAGTATCAGTCGCGGGAGGGCCGATGAGCAGTTCTTC. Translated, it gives CAISISRGRADEQFF.

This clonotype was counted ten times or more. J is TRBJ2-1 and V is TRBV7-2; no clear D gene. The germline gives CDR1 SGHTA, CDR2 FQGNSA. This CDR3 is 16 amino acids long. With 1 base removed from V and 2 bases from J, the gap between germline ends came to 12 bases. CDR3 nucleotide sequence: TGTGCCAGCAGCTTAGGAGTGGGCCCCACCTACAATGAGCAGTTCTTC. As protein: CASSLGVGPTYNEQFF.

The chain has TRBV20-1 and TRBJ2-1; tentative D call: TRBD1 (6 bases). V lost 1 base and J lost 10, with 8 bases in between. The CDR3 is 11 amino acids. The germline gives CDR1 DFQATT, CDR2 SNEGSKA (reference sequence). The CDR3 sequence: CSARGRGEQFF. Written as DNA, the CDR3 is TGCAGTGCTAGAGGCAGGGGAGAGCAGTTCTTC.

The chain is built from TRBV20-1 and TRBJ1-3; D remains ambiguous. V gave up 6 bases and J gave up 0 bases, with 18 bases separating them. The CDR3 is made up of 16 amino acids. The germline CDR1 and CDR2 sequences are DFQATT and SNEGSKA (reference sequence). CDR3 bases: TGCAGTGCCCTGGGAGACCTTCATAGCTCTGGAAACACCATATATTTT. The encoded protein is CSALGDLHSSGNTIYF.

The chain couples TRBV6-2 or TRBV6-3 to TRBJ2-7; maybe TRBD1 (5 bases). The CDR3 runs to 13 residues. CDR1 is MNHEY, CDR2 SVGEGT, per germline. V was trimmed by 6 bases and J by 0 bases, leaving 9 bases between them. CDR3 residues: CASRDSSSYEQYF. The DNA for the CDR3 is TGTGCCAGCAGAGACAGTAGCTCCTACGAGCAGTACTTC.

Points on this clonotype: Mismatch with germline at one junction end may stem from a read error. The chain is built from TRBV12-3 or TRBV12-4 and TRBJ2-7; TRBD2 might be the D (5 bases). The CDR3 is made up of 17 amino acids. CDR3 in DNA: TGTCCCAGCAGTATGACTATGCGGGCCGGGCCTTGGGACGAGCAGTACTTC. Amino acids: CPSSMTMRAGPWDEQYF.

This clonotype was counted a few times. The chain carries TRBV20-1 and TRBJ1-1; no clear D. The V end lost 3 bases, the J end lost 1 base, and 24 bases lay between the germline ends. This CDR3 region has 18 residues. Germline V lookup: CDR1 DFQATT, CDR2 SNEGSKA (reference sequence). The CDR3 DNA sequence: TGCAGTGCTAGGGGGTCTGGTCCGACGGTAAACACGAACACTGAAGCTTTCTTT. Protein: CSARGSGPTVNTNTEAFF.

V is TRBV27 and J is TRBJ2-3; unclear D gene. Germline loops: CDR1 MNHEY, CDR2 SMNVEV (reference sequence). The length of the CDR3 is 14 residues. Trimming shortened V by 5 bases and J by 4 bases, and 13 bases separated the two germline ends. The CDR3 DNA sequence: TGTGCCAGCAGTCCCCCCAGCTGGGCAGATACGCAGTATTTT. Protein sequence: CASSPPSWADTQYF.

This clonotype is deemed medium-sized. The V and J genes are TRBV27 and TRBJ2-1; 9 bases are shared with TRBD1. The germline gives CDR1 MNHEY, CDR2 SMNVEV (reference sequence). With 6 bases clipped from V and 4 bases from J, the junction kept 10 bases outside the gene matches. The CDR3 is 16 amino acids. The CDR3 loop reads CASSSRDRVKYNEQFF. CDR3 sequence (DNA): TGTGCCAGCAGCAGCCGGGACAGGGTCAAGTACAATGAGCAGTTCTTC.

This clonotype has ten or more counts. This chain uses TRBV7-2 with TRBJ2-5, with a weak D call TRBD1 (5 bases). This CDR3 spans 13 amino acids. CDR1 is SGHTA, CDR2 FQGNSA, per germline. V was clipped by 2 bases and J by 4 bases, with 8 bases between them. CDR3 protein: CASSLQGLETQYF. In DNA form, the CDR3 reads TGTGCCAGCAGCTTACAGGGTCTAGAGACCCAGTACTTC.

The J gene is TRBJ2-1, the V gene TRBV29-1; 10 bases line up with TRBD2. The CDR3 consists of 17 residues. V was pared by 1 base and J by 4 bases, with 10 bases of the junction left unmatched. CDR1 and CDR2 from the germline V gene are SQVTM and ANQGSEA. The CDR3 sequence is CSVEGTPTSGVYNEQFF. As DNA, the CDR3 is TGCAGCGTTGAAGGTACCCCCACTAGCGGGGTTTACAATGAGCAGTTCTTC.

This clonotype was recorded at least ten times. CDR3 coding DNA: TGTGCCAGCAGTCTTGTGGGGGGTAGAAGCGAAGCTTTCTTT. Translation gives CASSLVGGRSEAFF. The rearrangement links TRBV7-2 to TRBJ1-1; TRBD1 is a possible D gene (5 bases). The CDR3 runs to 14 residues. Looked up from germline, CDR1 is SGHTA and CDR2 is FQGNSA. V lost 6 bases, J lost 8 bases, and 19 bases lay in between.

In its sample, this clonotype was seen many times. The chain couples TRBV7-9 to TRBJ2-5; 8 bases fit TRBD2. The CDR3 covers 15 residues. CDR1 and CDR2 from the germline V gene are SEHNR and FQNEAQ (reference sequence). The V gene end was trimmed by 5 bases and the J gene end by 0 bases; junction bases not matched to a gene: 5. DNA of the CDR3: TGTGCCAGCAGCCAAGGGACTAGGGACCAAGAGACCCAGTACTTC. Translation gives CASSQGTRDQETQYF.

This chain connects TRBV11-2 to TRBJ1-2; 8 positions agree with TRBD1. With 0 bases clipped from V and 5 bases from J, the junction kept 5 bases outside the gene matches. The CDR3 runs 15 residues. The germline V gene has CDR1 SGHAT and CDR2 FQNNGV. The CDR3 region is CASSLDGTGSYGYTF. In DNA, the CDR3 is TGTGCCAGCAGCTTAGATGGGACAGGCAGTTATGGCTACACCTTC.

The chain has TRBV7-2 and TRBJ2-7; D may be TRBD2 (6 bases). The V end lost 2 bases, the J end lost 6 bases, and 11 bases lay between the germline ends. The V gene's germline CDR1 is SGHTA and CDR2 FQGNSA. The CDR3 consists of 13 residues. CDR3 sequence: CASSLRTTREQYF. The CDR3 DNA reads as TGTGCCAGCAGCTTAAGGACTACGCGCGAGCAGTACTTC. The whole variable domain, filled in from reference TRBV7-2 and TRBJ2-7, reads GAGVSQSPSNKVTEKGKDVELRCDPISGHTALYWYRQSLGQGLEFLIYFQGNSAPDKSGLPSDRFSAERTGGSVSTLTIQRTQQEDSAVYLCASSLRTTREQYFGPGTRLTVT.

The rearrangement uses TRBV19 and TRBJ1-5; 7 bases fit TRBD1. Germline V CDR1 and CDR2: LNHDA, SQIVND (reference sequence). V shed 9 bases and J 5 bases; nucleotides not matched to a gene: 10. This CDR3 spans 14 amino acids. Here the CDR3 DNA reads TGTGCCAGCTGTTTGGGACAGCGATATCAGCCCCAGCATTTT. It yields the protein CASCLGQRYQPQHF.

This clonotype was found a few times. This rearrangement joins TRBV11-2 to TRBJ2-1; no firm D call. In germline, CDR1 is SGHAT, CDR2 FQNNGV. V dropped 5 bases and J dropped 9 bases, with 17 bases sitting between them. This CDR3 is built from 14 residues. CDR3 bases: TGTGCCAGCAGCACCCACAATTTAGTTGCTGAGCAGTTCTTC. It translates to CASSTHNLVAEQFF.

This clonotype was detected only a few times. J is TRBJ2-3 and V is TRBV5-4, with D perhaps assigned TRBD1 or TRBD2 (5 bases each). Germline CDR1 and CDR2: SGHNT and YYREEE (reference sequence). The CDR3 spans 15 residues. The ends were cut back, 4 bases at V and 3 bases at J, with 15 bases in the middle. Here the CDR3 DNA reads TGTGCCAGCAGCCGCGAGGGACCCATGACAGATACGCAGTATTTT. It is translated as CASSREGPMTDTQYF.

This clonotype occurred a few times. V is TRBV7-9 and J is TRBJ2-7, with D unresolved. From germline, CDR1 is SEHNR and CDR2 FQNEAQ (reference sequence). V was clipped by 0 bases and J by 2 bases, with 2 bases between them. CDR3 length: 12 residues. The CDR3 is CASSLATYEQYF. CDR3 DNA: TGTGCCAGCAGCTTAGCCACCTACGAGCAGTACTTC. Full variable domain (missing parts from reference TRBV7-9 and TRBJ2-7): DTGVSQNPRHKITKRGQNVTFRCDPISEHNRLYWYRQTLGQGPEFLTYFQNEAQLEKSRLLSDRFSAERPKGSFSTLEIQRTEQGDSAMYLCASSLATYEQYFGPGTRLTVT.

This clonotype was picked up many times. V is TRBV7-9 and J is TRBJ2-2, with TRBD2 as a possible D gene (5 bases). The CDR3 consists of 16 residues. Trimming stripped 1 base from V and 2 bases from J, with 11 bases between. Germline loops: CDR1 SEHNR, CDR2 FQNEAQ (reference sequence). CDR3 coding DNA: TGTGCCAGCAGCTTAGATGGACTCCGAAACACCGGGGAGCTGTTTTTT. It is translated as CASSLDGLRNTGELFF.

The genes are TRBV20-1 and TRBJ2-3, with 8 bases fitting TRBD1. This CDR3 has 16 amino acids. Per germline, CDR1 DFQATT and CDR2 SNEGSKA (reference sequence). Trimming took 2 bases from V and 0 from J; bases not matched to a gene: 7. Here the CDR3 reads CSARQGQAPSTDTQYF. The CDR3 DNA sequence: TGCAGTGCTAGACAGGGACAGGCCCCTAGCACAGATACGCAGTATTTT.

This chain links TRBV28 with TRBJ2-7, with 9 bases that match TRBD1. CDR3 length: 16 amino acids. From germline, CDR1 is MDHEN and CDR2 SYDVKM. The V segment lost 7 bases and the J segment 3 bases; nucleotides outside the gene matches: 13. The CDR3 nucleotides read TGTGCCAGCAATCCAAGCCCGGGACAGGGAGACTACGAGCAGTACTTC. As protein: CASNPSPGQGDYEQYF.

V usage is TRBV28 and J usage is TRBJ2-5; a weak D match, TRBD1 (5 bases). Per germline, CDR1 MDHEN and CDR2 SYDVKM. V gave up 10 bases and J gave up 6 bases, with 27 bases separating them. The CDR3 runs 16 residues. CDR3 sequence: CAKRTKIGRVGKTQYF. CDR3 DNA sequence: TGTGCCAAACGAACAAAAATCGGCAGGGTAGGAAAGACCCAGTACTTC.

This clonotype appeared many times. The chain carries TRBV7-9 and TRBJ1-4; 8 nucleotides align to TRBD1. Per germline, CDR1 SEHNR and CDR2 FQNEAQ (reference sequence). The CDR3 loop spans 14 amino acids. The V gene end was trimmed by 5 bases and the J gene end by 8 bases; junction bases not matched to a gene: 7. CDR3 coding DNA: TGTGCCAGCAGCCAAGGACAGGGCGGGGAAAAACTGTTTTTT. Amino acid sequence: CASSQGQGGEKLFF.

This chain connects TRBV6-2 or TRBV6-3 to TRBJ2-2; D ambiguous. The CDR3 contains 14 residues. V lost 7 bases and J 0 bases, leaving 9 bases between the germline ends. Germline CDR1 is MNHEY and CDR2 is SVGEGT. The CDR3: CASKTFTNTGELFF. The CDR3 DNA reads TGTGCCAGCAAAACATTCACGAACACCGGGGAGCTGTTTTTT.